Below, one T cell receptor (beta chain) is given with its context. Per the study methods: Estimates of nucleated cell counts were drawn from the amplification of reference gene primers. The data were produced by immunoSEQ multiplex PCR, yet TCRdb's version contains in-frame clones alone and is incomplete. V, J and clone size are taken as reported in that table, and D and trimming were inferred from the DNA itself. There are some 190,000 clones in the sample; approximately 80% occur only once, and more than 6.5% lies in the top ten. This specimen belongs to a study of blood T cell repertoires in COVID-19. For the study at large: Some COVID-19 samples were acute and others convalescent; all came from the United States, Italy and Spain. Sources were T cells, B-cell-depleted T cells, or PBMCs; the material itself was cDNA or gDNA.

The sequenced sample consisted of peripheral blood. This clonotype was obtained from a woman aged 45-60 years with active or convalescent COVID-19.

For the CDR3, the DNA is TGCGCCAGCAGCCAAGCCGGGACTAGCAAGTATTTT. Protein: CASSQAGTSKYF. This chain uses TRBV4-3 with TRBJ2-3; 9 bases match TRBD2. The CDR3 is 12 residues long. Germline V lookup: CDR1 LGHNA, CDR2 YSLEER. The V gene end was trimmed by 1 base and the J gene end by 13 bases; junction bases not matched to a gene: 3.